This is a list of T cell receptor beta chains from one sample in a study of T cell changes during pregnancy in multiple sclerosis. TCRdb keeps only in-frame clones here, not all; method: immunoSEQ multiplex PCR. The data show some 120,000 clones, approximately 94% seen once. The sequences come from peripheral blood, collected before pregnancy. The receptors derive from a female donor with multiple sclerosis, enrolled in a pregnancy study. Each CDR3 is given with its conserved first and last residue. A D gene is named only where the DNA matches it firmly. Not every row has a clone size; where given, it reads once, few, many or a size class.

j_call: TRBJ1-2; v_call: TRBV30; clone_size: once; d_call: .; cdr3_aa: CAWSVGGADGYTF; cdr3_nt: TGTGCCTGGAGTGTGGGGGGGGCCGATGGCTACACCTTC
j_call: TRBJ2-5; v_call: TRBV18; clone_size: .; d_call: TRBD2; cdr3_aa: CASSPPAGEETQYF; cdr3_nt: TGTGCCAGCTCACCCCCCGCGGGGGAAGAGACCCAGTACTTC
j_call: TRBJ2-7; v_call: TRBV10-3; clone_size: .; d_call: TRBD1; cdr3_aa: CAISPDRASSYEQYF; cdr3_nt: TGTGCCATCAGTCCCGACAGGGCAAGCTCCTACGAGCAGTACTTC
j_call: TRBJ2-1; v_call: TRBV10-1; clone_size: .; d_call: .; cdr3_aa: CASKDSRDFYNEQFF; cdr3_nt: TGCGCCAGCAAAGATTCAAGGGACTTCTACAATGAGCAGTTCTTC
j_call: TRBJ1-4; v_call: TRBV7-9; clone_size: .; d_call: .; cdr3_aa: CASNPQGSSEKLFF; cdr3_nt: TGTGCCAGCAACCCACAGGGATCAAGTGAAAAACTGTTTTTT
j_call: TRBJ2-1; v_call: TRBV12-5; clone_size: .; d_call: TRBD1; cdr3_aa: CASGPRTGINEQFF; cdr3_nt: TGTGCTAGTGGTCCCCGGACAGGGATAAATGAGCAGTTCTTC
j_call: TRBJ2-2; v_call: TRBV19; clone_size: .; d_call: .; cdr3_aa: CASRVQTNTGELFF; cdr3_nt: TGTGCCAGTAGGGTACAGACGAACACCGGGGAGCTGTTTTTT
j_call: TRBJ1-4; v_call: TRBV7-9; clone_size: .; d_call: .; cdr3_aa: CASSSGGAGRGEKLFF; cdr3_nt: TGTGCCAGCAGCTCCGGGGGGGCGGGACGCGGTGAAAAACTGTTTTTT
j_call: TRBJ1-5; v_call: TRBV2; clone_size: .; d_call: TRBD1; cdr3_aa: CASRGTGGNQPQHF; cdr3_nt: TGTGCCAGCAGGGGGACAGGGGGAAATCAGCCCCAGCATTTT
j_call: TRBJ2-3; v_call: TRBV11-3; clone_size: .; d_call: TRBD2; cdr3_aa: CASSSGLAGGGGTDTQYF; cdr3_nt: TGTGCCAGCAGCTCCGGACTAGCGGGGGGTGGAGGCACAGATACGCAGTATTTT
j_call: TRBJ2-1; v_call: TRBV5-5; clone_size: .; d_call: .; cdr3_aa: CASSSLLGRSSNEQFF; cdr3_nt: TGTGCCAGCAGCTCGCTCCTGGGGAGGTCCAGCAATGAGCAGTTCTTC
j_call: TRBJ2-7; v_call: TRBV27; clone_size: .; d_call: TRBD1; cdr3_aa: CASSAGGDPSEQYF; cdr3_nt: TGTGCCAGCAGTGCAGGGGGAGACCCTTCCGAGCAGTACTTC
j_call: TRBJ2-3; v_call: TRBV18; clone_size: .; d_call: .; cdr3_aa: CASSPGSDTQYF; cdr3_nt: TGTGCCAGCTCACCCGGGTCAGATACGCAGTATTTT
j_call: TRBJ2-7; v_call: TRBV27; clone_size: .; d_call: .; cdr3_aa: CASSPRAVAYEQYF; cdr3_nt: TGTGCCAGCAGTCCGCGGGCGGTGGCCTACGAGCAGTACTTC